These 16 T cell receptor beta chains originate from one sample sequenced in a study of neurological immune-mediated disorders. TCRdb passed the 5' RACE reads through MiXCR, listing each CDR3 protein once. The sample includes about 84,000 distinct CDR3 sequences, roughly 4.3% of them seen just once. As for time point: longitudinal time-point 3. Sequenced: PBMCs. The source of these receptors is a woman aged 60-70 years with multiple sclerosis.

This clonotype was observed at least ten times. The rearrangement uses TRBV28 and TRBJ2-7; 12 positions match TRBD2. V was clipped by 5 bases and J by 5 bases; unmatched bases: 10. This CDR3 has 16 amino acids. CDR1 and CDR2 from the germline V gene are MDHEN and SYDVKM. The CDR3 region has the DNA TGTGCCAGCAGTACCCCGGGACTAGCGGGCAGGGACGAGCAGTACTTC. Protein sequence: CASSTPGLAGRDEQYF.

This clonotype was counted ten times or more. The chain carries TRBV11-3 and TRBJ2-2; a weak D match, TRBD1 (6 bases). Trimming removed 2 bases from V and 1 base from J, with 8 bases in between. Per the germline V gene, CDR1 is SGHNT and CDR2 is YENEEA. CDR3 length equals 15 residues. The CDR3 DNA reads as TGTGCCAGCAGCTTACGGACAGAGAACACCGGGGAGCTGTTTTTT. Translated, it gives CASSLRTENTGELFF.

This clonotype was counted at least ten times. The V call is TRBV4-1, the J call TRBJ1-2; tentative D call: TRBD1 (5 bases). V lost 2 bases, J lost 4 bases, and 20 bases lay in between. There are 17 residues in the CDR3. Germline values: CDR1 MGHRA, CDR2 YSYEKL. The DNA of the CDR3 is TGCGCCAGCAGCCAACCTCTCCGGCCGGGACCCACCTATGGCTACACCTTC. It codes for CASSQPLRPGPTYGYTF.

There are many counts of this clonotype. This chain joins TRBV29-1 and TRBJ2-5; D is ambiguous. CDR3 length equals 12 residues. Germline-derived CDR1 and CDR2 are SQVTM and ANQGSEA. Trimming took off 4 bases at V and 2 bases at J, with 8 bases between the two ends. This CDR3 reads CSVAGAQETQYF. CDR3 DNA: TGCAGCGTTGCCGGAGCACAAGAGACCCAGTACTTC.

This rearrangement joins TRBV5-1 to TRBJ1-1; D uncertain. The CDR3 extends over 14 amino acids. Germline CDR1 reads SGHRS; CDR2 reads YFSETQ. V was cut by 3 bases and J by 4 bases, with 13 bases left in between. The CDR3 bases are TGCGCCAGCAGCTCCTCCGGGAGGGCCACTGAAGCTTTCTTT. It codes for CASSSSGRATEAFF. The complete variable domain, with remaining parts taken from reference TRBV5-1 and TRBJ1-1, reads KAGVTQTPRYLIKTRGQQVTLSCSPISGHRSVSWYQQTPGQGLQFLFEYFSETQRNKGNFPGRFSGRQFSNSRSEMNVSTLELGDSALYLCASSSSGRATEAFFGQGTRLTVV.

This clonotype was picked up many times. The chain couples TRBV24-1 to TRBJ2-7, with 10 bases aligning to TRBD1. With V trimmed by 7 bases and J by 2 bases, 7 bases remained unmatched. The germline V gene encodes CDR1 KGHDR and CDR2 SFDVKD. CDR3 size: 15 residues. In DNA, the CDR3 is TGTGCCACCAGCTCGGGACAGGGGCTGACCTACGAGCAGTACTTC. Its protein product is CATSSGQGLTYEQYF.

This clonotype was seen many times. The chain combines TRBV12-3 or TRBV12-4 with TRBJ2-2; 10 nucleotides align to TRBD2. The length of the CDR3 is 16 residues. Unmatched junction bases numbered 5, after V lost 3 bases and J lost 4 bases. The CDR3 DNA reads as TGTGCCAGCAGTTTGAGCGGGGGGGCTCGCACCGGGGAGCTGTTTTTT. Its translation: CASSLSGGARTGELFF.

In this sample, this clonotype turned up many times. The chain joins TRBV12-3 or TRBV12-4 to TRBJ1-4; 8 nucleotides line up with TRBD1. The ends lost 5 bases at V and 0 bases at J; junction bases unmatched: 8. The CDR3 covers 17 residues. The CDR3 DNA is TGTGCCAGCAGTCCGCGACAGGGGTCAACAACTAATGAAAAACTGTTTTTT. This gives the protein CASSPRQGSTTNEKLFF.

This clonotype was observed at least ten times. The chain uses TRBV6-6 and TRBJ2-7, with D tentatively TRBD2 (5 bases). Germline V lookup: CDR1 MNHNY, CDR2 SVGAGI (reference sequence). This CDR3 is built from 13 residues. V dropped 2 bases and J dropped 6 bases, with 11 bases sitting between them. The CDR3 nucleotides read TGTGCCAGCAGTTACCAAGCCGGAGGCGAGCAGTACTTC. Translated, it gives CASSYQAGGEQYF.

Many counts were recorded for this clonotype. The chain combines TRBV11-2 with TRBJ1-1; maybe TRBD1 (6 bases). V was cut by 4 bases and J by 11 bases, with 20 bases left in between. This CDR3 spans 14 amino acids. Germline V lookup: CDR1 SGHAT, CDR2 FQNNGV. CDR3 nucleotide sequence: TGTGCCAGCAGCTCCAACGGACAGATCGCCGGGGCTTTCTTT. Protein product: CASSSNGQIAGAFF.

Many counts were recorded for this clonotype. V usage is TRBV7-6 and J usage is TRBJ1-4; TRBD1 might be the D (6 bases). CDR1 is SGHVS and CDR2 is FNYEAQ in the germline V gene. V gave up 1 base and J gave up 5 bases, with 17 bases separating them. The CDR3 is made up of 17 amino acids. The CDR3 region is CASSLVPGGGRNEKLFF. CDR3 sequence (DNA): TGTGCCAGCAGCTTAGTCCCCGGCGGGGGGCGGAATGAAAAACTGTTTTTT.

At least ten counts were recorded for this clonotype. The chain combines TRBV12-3 or TRBV12-4 with TRBJ2-3, with D perhaps matching TRBD1 or TRBD2 (5 bases each). V was cut by 4 bases and J by 5 bases, with 19 bases left in between. The length of the CDR3 is 16 residues. The chain's CDR3 is CASSSGPGRRGDTQYF. In nucleotides, the CDR3 is TGTGCCAGCAGTTCCGGACCGGGGCGTCGAGGAGATACGCAGTATTTT.

This clonotype was seen many times. The V call is TRBV6-5, the J call TRBJ2-2, with TRBD1 matching over 8 bases. V was clipped by 0 bases and J by 7 bases; unmatched bases: 7. This CDR3 contains 16 residues. Germline V gene lookup returns CDR1 MNHEY and CDR2 SVGAGI. CDR3 amino acids: CASSYSADRVHGELFF. In DNA, the CDR3 is TGTGCCAGCAGTTACTCAGCGGACAGGGTGCACGGGGAGCTGTTTTTT.

This clonotype was observed many times. The chain couples TRBV20-1 to TRBJ2-7; D uncertain. The germline V gene has CDR1 DFQATT and CDR2 SNEGSKA (reference sequence). The CDR3 consists of 13 residues. V shed 6 bases and J shed 2 bases, with 14 bases lying between them. The CDR3 region has the DNA TGCAGTGCCGGCGAGACACCAGCCTACGAGCAGTACTTC. Translated, it gives CSAGETPAYEQYF.

In its sample, this clonotype was seen many times. The V and J genes are TRBV6-5 and TRBJ2-1; the D call may be TRBD1 or TRBD2 (5 bases each). The V end lost 11 bases, the J end lost 0 bases, and 17 bases lay between the germline ends. There are 15 residues in the CDR3. The V gene's germline CDR1 is MNHEY and CDR2 SVGAGI. CDR3 sequence reads: CAARMGVNSYNEQFF. In nucleotides, the CDR3 is TGTGCCGCCCGAATGGGGGTCAACTCCTACAATGAGCAGTTCTTC.

In this sample, this clonotype turned up many times. The chain recombines TRBV5-1 with TRBJ1-5, with TRBD1 identical over 8 bases. Germline V gene data show CDR1 as SGHRS and CDR2 as YFSETQ. The CDR3 is made up of 15 amino acids. Trimming cost V 3 bases and J 1 base; bases outside gene matches: 3. The DNA for the CDR3 is TGCGCCAGCAGCTCCACAGGGGGAAGCAATCAGCCCCAGCATTTT. Protein product: CASSSTGGSNQPQHF.